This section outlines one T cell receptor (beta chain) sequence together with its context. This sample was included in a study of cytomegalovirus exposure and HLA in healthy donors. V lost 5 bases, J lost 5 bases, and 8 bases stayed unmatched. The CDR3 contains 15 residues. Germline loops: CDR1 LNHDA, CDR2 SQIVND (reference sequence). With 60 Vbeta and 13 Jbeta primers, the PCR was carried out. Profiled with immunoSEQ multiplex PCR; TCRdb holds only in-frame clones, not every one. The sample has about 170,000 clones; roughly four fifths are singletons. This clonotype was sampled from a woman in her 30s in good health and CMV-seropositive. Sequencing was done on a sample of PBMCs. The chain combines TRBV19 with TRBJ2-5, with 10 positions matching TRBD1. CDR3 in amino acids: CASSVTGGARETQYF. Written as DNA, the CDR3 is TGTGCCAGTAGTGTGACAGGGGGCGCCAGGGAGACCCAGTACTTC.